This T cell receptor (beta chain) was sequenced in a study of T cell repertoires in cytomegalovirus infection. Study-wide points: In two of eight donors, the top clonotype was HLA-C-restricted CMV-specific. Identification of carriers of CMV plus the relevant HLA was performed using cumulative public TCR beta family frequency.

This clonotype was seen at least ten times. What it binds is not known. TCRdb re-called the reads through MiXCR, storing one row per CDR3 protein. Among 130,000 or so distinct CDR3 sequences listed, about 6.5% were seen once. The germline V gene encodes CDR1 MNHEY and CDR2 SVGEGT. Trimming left V 4 bases short and J 2 bases short, with 12 bases between. This CDR3 has 15 residues. This chain links TRBV6-2 or TRBV6-3 with TRBJ1-5, with D uncertain. Input material: PBMCs. This clonotype was sampled from a human donor in good health (CMV status not recorded). Some clones in this sample may be carry-over from other donors' samples. In nucleotides, the CDR3 is TGTGCCAGCAGTTTAAGAAGGCCGGGCAATCAGCCCCAGCATTTT. Protein product: CASSLRRPGNQPQHF.